Following are 32 T cell receptor beta chains from one sample sequenced in a study of blood T cell repertoires in COVID-19. TCRdb keeps only in-frame clones here, not all; method: immunoSEQ multiplex PCR. The sample has about 150,000 clones; about 90% are singletons. Sequenced input: peripheral blood. The receptors here all came from a man aged 45-60 years with acute or convalescent COVID-19.

V is TRBV7-2 and J is TRBJ1-3, with TRBD1 matching over 10 bases. Losses at the gene ends were 10 bases for V and 2 bases for J; bases not matched to a gene: 5. The CDR3 extends over 14 amino acids. The germline V gene has CDR1 SGHTA and CDR2 FQGNSA. In nucleotides, the CDR3 is TGTGCCATTTCGACAGGGGGCCCTGGAAACACCATATATTTT. This sequence encodes CAISTGGPGNTIYF.

The V call is TRBV19, the J call TRBJ2-7, with TRBD1 matching over 7 bases. Losses at the gene ends were 5 bases for V and 3 bases for J; bases not matched to a gene: 7. Germline-derived CDR1 and CDR2 are LNHDA and SQIVND (reference sequence). This CDR3 region has 14 residues. CDR3 residues: CASSVPGQLYEQYF. CDR3 bases: TGTGCCAGTAGTGTACCGGGACAGCTCTACGAGCAGTACTTC.

The V and J genes are TRBV9 and TRBJ2-2; D is undetermined. CDR1 is SGDLS, CDR2 YYNGEE, per germline. Trimming shortened V by 3 bases and J by 4 bases, and 7 bases separated the two germline ends. This CDR3 comprises 13 residues. The CDR3 loop is CASSGAATGELFF. The CDR3 DNA is TGTGCCAGCAGCGGGGCCGCCACCGGGGAGCTGTTTTTT. Using reference TRBV9 and TRBJ2-2 for the parts outside the CDR3, the full variable domain is DSGVTQTPKHLITATGQRVTLRCSPRSGDLSVYWYQQSLDQGLQFLIQYYNGEERAKGNILERFSAQQFPDLHSELNLSSLELGDSALYFCASSGAATGELFFGEGSRLTVL.

This clone was counted once. The chain joins TRBV5-5 to TRBJ2-7; D is perhaps TRBD2 (5 bases). The CDR3 is 15 residues long. CDR1 is SGHKS, CDR2 YYEKEE, per germline (reference sequence). Trimming removed 3 bases at V and 1 base at J, with 14 bases between. CDR3 nucleotides: TGTGCCAGCAGCTACCAAGACTACGCTTCCTACGAGCAGTACGTC. Protein: CASSYQDYASYEQYV.

This clone has only one observation. The chain joins TRBV10-2 to TRBJ1-2; 8 bases agree with TRBD1. Germline CDR1 is WSHSY and CDR2 is SAAADI. The junction had 4 bases not matched to a gene; V was cut back by 7 bases and J by 3 bases. The CDR3 is 13 amino acids. The CDR3, as DNA: TGCGCCAGCAAAGAGACAGGGGACTATGGCTACACCTTC. Protein product: CASKETGDYGYTF.

The V and J genes are TRBV19 and TRBJ1-1; the match to TRBD1 covers 11 bases. Trimming at V came to 7 bases and at J to 7 bases, leaving 11 bases not matched to a gene. The CDR3 is 15 residues long. CDR1 and CDR2 from the germline V gene are LNHDA and SQIVND (reference sequence). The CDR3 reads CASTSLDRGLVEAFF. The CDR3 DNA sequence: TGTGCCAGTACCTCCCTGGACAGGGGGCTGGTTGAAGCTTTCTTT.

The chain couples TRBV6-5 to TRBJ1-1; a weak D match, TRBD1 (5 bases). The CDR3 loop spans 12 amino acids. Germline CDR1 reads MNHEY; CDR2 reads SVGAGI. V was pared by 7 bases and J by 6 bases, with 12 bases between. The CDR3 DNA is TGTGCCAGCACTTTGGCGGGGGCTGAAGCTTTCTTT. Protein sequence: CASTLAGAEAFF.

CDR3 DNA sequence: TGTGCCAGCAGTGCTAACCGGGACATCAGCAATCAGCCCCAGCATTTT. As protein: CASSANRDISNQPQHF. V gene TRBV6-1 combines with J gene TRBJ1-5; D is perhaps TRBD1 (6 bases). The germline CDR1 and CDR2 sequences are MNHNS and SASEGT. This CDR3 comprises 16 residues. Deletions cut 4 bases from V and 1 base from J, with 14 bases between.

The chain carries TRBV9 and TRBJ2-3, with TRBD2 matching over 13 bases. The J segment lost 0 bases and the V segment lost 0 bases, leaving 4 bases of the junction unmatched. CDR3 length equals 18 residues. Germline V gene data show CDR1 as SGDLS and CDR2 as YYNGEE. CDR3 loop: CASSVGTSGGLSTDTQYF. The CDR3, as DNA: TGTGCCAGCAGCGTAGGGACTAGCGGGGGCCTTAGCACAGATACGCAGTATTTT.

The chain uses TRBV5-1 and TRBJ2-2, with TRBD2 matching over 9 bases. The CDR3 has 17 amino acids. With 0 bases clipped from V and 6 bases from J, the junction kept 9 bases outside the gene matches. Germline CDR1 SGHRS, CDR2 YFSETQ. DNA for the CDR3: TGCGCCAGCAGCTTGGCGTTAGCGGGAGCATCGGCCGGGGAGCTGTTTTTT. Residues: CASSLALAGASAGELFF.

The CDR3 here is CASSPKIRGHSGANVLTF. DNA for the CDR3: TGTGCCAGCAGCCCGAAGATCAGGGGACATTCTGGGGCCAACGTCCTGACTTTC. The chain links TRBV7-9 to TRBJ2-6, with D possibly matching TRBD1 (6 bases). Per the germline V gene, CDR1 is SEHNR and CDR2 is FQNEAQ (reference sequence). Trimming took 5 bases from V and 1 from J, leaving 18 bases between them. The CDR3 runs to 18 residues.

The CDR3 region has the DNA TGCGCCAGCAGACCAGACAGGGTGGGTACGTCGGATACGCAGTATTTT. Translating gives CASRPDRVGTSDTQYF. J is TRBJ2-3 and V is TRBV4-3; 7 nucleotides agree with TRBD1. V lost 6 bases to trimming and J lost 6 bases; unmatched junction nucleotides: 15. The germline V gene encodes CDR1 LGHNA and CDR2 YSLEER. This CDR3 region has 16 residues.

The gene calls are TRBV7-2 and TRBJ2-7; possibly TRBD1 for D (5 bases). Germline V CDR1 and CDR2: SGHTA, FQGNSA. CDR3 length: 13 amino acids. V was clipped by 5 bases and J by 4 bases, with 12 bases between them. CDR3: CASSATQGYEQYF. The CDR3 nucleotides read TGTGCCAGCAGCGCCACCCAGGGTTACGAGCAGTACTTC.

The chain couples TRBV9 to TRBJ2-3, with TRBD1 as a possible D gene (5 bases). The CDR3 has 15 residues. From germline, CDR1 is SGDLS and CDR2 YYNGEE. Trimming pared 4 bases from V and 1 base from J, leaving 13 bases between. In nucleotides, the CDR3 is TGTGCCAGCAGCACCAGTGGGGCCGGCACAGATACGCAGTATTTT. It translates to CASSTSGAGTDTQYF.

This chain's CDR3 is CASSLGAGQGLTDTQYF. The CDR3 DNA is TGTGCCAGCAGTTTAGGTGCGGGACAGGGTCTGACAGATACGCAGTATTTT. The J gene is TRBJ2-3, the V gene TRBV28; 9 bases are a match to TRBD1. This CDR3 has 17 amino acids. Trimming took 2 bases from V and 3 from J; bases not matched to a gene: 9. The germline V gene encodes CDR1 MDHEN and CDR2 SYDVKM. Supplemented by reference TRBV28 and TRBJ2-3, the full variable domain reads DVKVTQSSRYLVKRTGEKVFLECVQDMDHENMFWYRQDPGLGLRLIYFSYDVKMKEKGDIPEGYSVSREKKERFSLILESASTNQTSMYLCASSLGAGQGLTDTQYFGPGTRLTVL.

The gene calls are TRBV7-2 and TRBJ1-4; TRBD1 matches at 7 bases. CDR3 length: 15 amino acids. J lost 4 bases, V lost 4 bases, and 6 bases had no gene match. CDR1 and CDR2 (germline): SGHTA, FQGNSA. CDR3 DNA: TGTGCCAGCAGCTCACAGGGGAGGTTTAATGAAAAACTGTTTTTT. This codes for CASSSQGRFNEKLFF.

The chain combines TRBV11-2 with TRBJ2-1, with 11 bases that match TRBD2. The germline CDR1 and CDR2 sequences are SGHAT and FQNNGV. The J segment lost 4 bases and the V segment lost 6 bases, leaving 8 bases of the junction unmatched. This CDR3 has 16 amino acids. The CDR3 loop reads CASRSILAGAYNEQFF. CDR3 coding DNA: TGTGCCAGCAGGTCCATACTAGCGGGGGCTTACAATGAGCAGTTCTTC.

This sequence joins TRBV4-3 and TRBJ1-1; D is perhaps TRBD1 (5 bases). From germline, CDR1 is LGHNA and CDR2 YSLEER. CDR3 length equals 13 residues. V lost 4 bases and J 5 bases, leaving 11 bases between the germline ends. CDR3 protein: CASSPGGRTEAFF. For the CDR3, the DNA is TGCGCCAGCAGCCCGGGGGGGAGGACTGAAGCTTTCTTT.

The V and J genes are TRBV2 and TRBJ2-1; 9 bases map to TRBD2. CDR3 size: 15 residues. CDR1 and CDR2 (germline): SNHLY, FYNNEI. V lost 7 bases, J lost 3 bases, and 7 bases stayed unmatched. The CDR3 DNA follows: TGTGCCAGCATGATAGCGGGGGACTTCTACAATGAGCAGTTCTTC. Translating it yields CASMIAGDFYNEQFF.

This rearrangement joins TRBV5-1 to TRBJ1-2, with a possible D match to TRBD1 (5 bases). This CDR3 spans 13 amino acids. V was shortened by 5 bases and J by 2 bases, with 10 bases between the two germline ends. Germline loops: CDR1 SGHRS, CDR2 YFSETQ. The CDR3 DNA is TGCGCCAGCAGTTTCGACAGCAACTATGGCTACACCTTC. Protein sequence: CASSFDSNYGYTF. Full variable domain (remainder filled in from reference TRBV5-1 and TRBJ1-2): KAGVTQTPRYLIKTRGQQVTLSCSPISGHRSVSWYQQTPGQGLQFLFEYFSETQRNKGNFPGRFSGRQFSNSRSEMNVSTLELGDSALYLCASSFDSNYGYTFGSGTRLTVV.

The chain links TRBV11-2 to TRBJ2-5; 13 bases are a match to TRBD2. Germline V CDR1 and CDR2: SGHAT, FQNNGV. The CDR3 extends over 18 amino acids. V shed 4 bases and J 4 bases; nucleotides not matched to a gene: 12. In DNA, the CDR3 is TGTGCCAGCAGCTCCATCAAGGGGACTAGCGGGGATCTAGAGACCCAGTACTTC. Its protein is CASSSIKGTSGDLETQYF.

The rearrangement links TRBV4-2 to TRBJ2-3; 7 nucleotides match TRBD1. The CDR3 length is 13 residues. Per germline, CDR1 LGHNA and CDR2 YNFKEQ. V was clipped by 7 bases and J by 1 base; unmatched bases: 2. DNA of the CDR3: TGTGCCAGCACGGGACAGCGCACAGATACGCAGTATTTT. This translates into CASTGQRTDTQYF.

V and J are TRBV9 and TRBJ2-3, with 7 bases matching TRBD2. Germline CDR1 is SGDLS and CDR2 is YYNGEE. The junction had 5 bases not matched to a gene; V was cut back by 4 bases and J by 0 bases. The CDR3 totals 15 residues. CDR3 protein: CASSPGGGSTDTQYF. Written as DNA, the CDR3 is TGTGCCAGCAGCCCGGGCGGGGGTAGCACAGATACGCAGTATTTT. Variable domain in full (rest from reference TRBV9 and TRBJ2-3): DSGVTQTPKHLITATGQRVTLRCSPRSGDLSVYWYQQSLDQGLQFLIQYYNGEERAKGNILERFSAQQFPDLHSELNLSSLELGDSALYFCASSPGGGSTDTQYFGPGTRLTVL.

The CDR3 nucleotides read TGTGCCAGCAGCTTGGCCTCCCAAGAGACCCAGTACTTC. Translated, it gives CASSLASQETQYF. The chain employs TRBV7-9 and TRBJ2-5; D gene uncertain. CDR1 SEHNR and CDR2 FQNEAQ come from the germline V gene (reference sequence). V lost 3 bases and J 1 base, leaving 6 bases between the germline ends. This CDR3 has 13 amino acids.

The chain combines TRBV7-9 with TRBJ2-7, with 12 nucleotides matching TRBD2. V trimming: 4 bases; J trimming: 4 bases; junction bases outside the gene matches: 5. The CDR3 length is 15 residues. The germline V gene has CDR1 SEHNR and CDR2 FQNEAQ (reference sequence). CDR3 amino acids: CASSWGTSGLYEQYF. Here the CDR3 DNA reads TGTGCCAGCAGCTGGGGGACTAGCGGGCTATACGAGCAGTACTTC. Looking up the rest from reference TRBV7-9 and TRBJ2-7 gives the full variable domain: DTGVSQNPRHKITKRGQNVTFRCDPISEHNRLYWYRQTLGQGPEFLTYFQNEAQLEKSRLLSDRFSAERPKGSFSTLEIQRTEQGDSAMYLCASSWGTSGLYEQYFGPGTRLTVT.

The chain uses TRBV6-5 and TRBJ1-2; unclear D gene. Germline V gene lookup returns CDR1 MNHEY and CDR2 SVGAGI. The ends were cut back, 5 bases at V and 4 bases at J, with 14 bases in the middle. The CDR3 runs to 14 residues. The DNA for the CDR3 is TGTGCCAGCAGTACCATTTCCCGGGGCTATGGCTACACCTTC. It translates to CASSTISRGYGYTF.

The rearrangement joins TRBV5-1 to TRBJ1-1; D may be TRBD1 (6 bases). Germline lookup yields CDR1 SGHRS and CDR2 YFSETQ. CDR3 length: 16 residues. V dropped 0 bases and J dropped 1 base, with 13 bases sitting between them. CDR3 region: CASSLDPGTQNTEAFF. The CDR3 bases are TGCGCCAGCAGCTTGGACCCCGGGACACAGAACACTGAAGCTTTCTTT.

J is TRBJ1-5 and V is TRBV19; D is perhaps TRBD1 (5 bases). Germline V CDR1 and CDR2: LNHDA, SQIVND (reference sequence). V was pared by 7 bases and J by 6 bases, with 16 bases between. The CDR3 totals 14 residues. The CDR3 DNA reads as TGTGCCAGTAATTGGCGGGGGGAGCTTCAGCCCCAGCATTTT. Protein: CASNWRGELQPQHF.

The chain links TRBV15 to TRBJ2-5; D not certain. Germline CDR1 is LNHNV and CDR2 is YYDKDF (reference sequence). V lost 4 bases and J lost 0, with 9 bases in between. The CDR3 consists of 14 residues. In DNA, the CDR3 is TGTGCCACCAGCACGACTCACCACCAAGAGACCCAGTACTTC. It codes for CATSTTHHQETQYF.

The V and J genes are TRBV11-2 and TRBJ2-1, with 7 bases matching TRBD2. The CDR3 spans 15 residues. CDR1 is SGHAT, CDR2 FQNNGV, per germline. With 5 bases clipped from V and 2 bases from J, the junction kept 6 bases outside the gene matches. The CDR3 loop reads CASSTGRETYNEQFF. The CDR3 coding sequence is TGTGCCAGCAGCACGGGGCGGGAGACCTACAATGAGCAGTTCTTC. Looking up the rest from reference TRBV11-2 and TRBJ2-1 gives the full variable domain: EAGVAQSPRYKIIEKRQSVAFWCNPISGHATLYWYQQILGQGPKLLIQFQNNGVVDDSQLPKDRFSAERLKGVDSTLKIQPAKLEDSAVYLCASSTGRETYNEQFFGPGTRLTVL.

This clone was recorded a few times. This sequence joins TRBV6-6 and TRBJ2-7, with D perhaps matching TRBD1 (5 bases). The CDR3 has 13 amino acids. Germline CDR1 reads MNHNY; CDR2 reads SVGAGI (reference sequence). Trimming left V 3 bases short and J 5 bases short, with 11 bases between. This chain's CDR3 is CASSYQGPNEQYV. CDR3 in DNA: TGTGCCAGCAGTTATCAGGGTCCCAACGAGCAGTACGTC.

The V gene is TRBV4-3, the J gene TRBJ2-2; 9 bases are shared with TRBD1. V lost 3 bases to trimming and J lost 5 bases; unmatched junction nucleotides: 7. The CDR3 totals 16 residues. Germline CDR1 and CDR2: LGHNA and YSLEER. The CDR3 region is CASSQVDRGRTGELFF. The CDR3 DNA follows: TGCGCCAGCAGCCAGGTCGACAGGGGGAGAACCGGGGAGCTGTTTTTT.